Presented here are 31 T cell receptor beta chains from one specimen sequenced in a study of T cell repertoires in aging, cancer and after chemotherapy. TRB rearrangements spanning V, D and J were amplified using mixed TRB-A/B primers. TCRdb itself ran the multiplex PCR reads through MiXCR, one entry per CDR3 protein. The sample carries some 10,000 distinct CDR3 sequences, 30% to 40% recorded once. The template was genomic DNA from peripheral blood, not RNA. The specimen was blood. The receptor set was obtained from a human donor in good health.

This clonotype was observed a few times. The chain is built from TRBV5-5 and TRBJ2-6; D tentatively reads TRBD1 or TRBD2 (7 bases each). The V end was cut by 6 bases, the J end by 4 bases, with 14 bases between. Looked up from germline, CDR1 is SGHKS and CDR2 is YYEKEE (reference sequence). This CDR3 is built from 15 residues. CDR3 nucleotide sequence: TGTGCCAGCACCTGGGAGGGGGCCGGGGCCAACGTCCTGACTTTC. It is translated as CASTWEGAGANVLTF.

This chain links TRBV20-1 with TRBJ2-3; 9 nucleotides match TRBD2. This CDR3 is built from 15 residues. Germline values: CDR1 DFQATT, CDR2 SNEGSKA (reference sequence). Trimming removed 6 bases from V and 5 bases from J; junction bases left unmatched: 12. The CDR3 DNA sequence: TGCAGTGCGAAAGGGGCAGCGGGGGGAATAGATACGCAGTATTTT. Translating it yields CSAKGAAGGIDTQYF.

The J gene is TRBJ1-5, the V gene TRBV10-2; D unclear. V lost 7 bases, J lost 0 bases, and 16 bases lay in between. The CDR3 is made up of 16 amino acids. CDR1 is WSHSY and CDR2 is SAAADI in the germline V gene. The CDR3 nucleotides read TGCGCCAGCACAAAGTCTGGGGTAAATAGCAATCAGCCCCAGCATTTT. Translation gives CASTKSGVNSNQPQHF.

This chain joins TRBV5-4 and TRBJ2-2, with TRBD1 identical over 11 bases. CDR1 SGHNT and CDR2 YYREEE come from the germline V gene (reference sequence). The CDR3 spans 17 residues. V was clipped by 3 bases and J by 8 bases; unmatched bases: 12. Written as DNA, the CDR3 is TGTGCCAGCAGCTCCCCGAGTGGACAGGGGGCGTTAGGGGAGCTGTTTTTT. It codes for CASSSPSGQGALGELFF.

The V gene is TRBV7-3, the J gene TRBJ2-5, with D perhaps TRBD1 or TRBD2 (5 bases each). Germline CDR1 is SGHTA and CDR2 is FQGTGA. The CDR3 spans 15 residues. V was clipped by 2 bases and J by 1 base, with 11 bases between them. CDR3 protein: CASSLFGAIQETQYF. CDR3 nucleotide sequence: TGTGCCAGCAGCTTATTCGGGGCCATCCAAGAGACCCAGTACTTC.

V gene TRBV6-6 combines with J gene TRBJ1-6; D is uncertain. Trimming left V 5 bases short and J 2 bases short, with 10 bases between. The CDR3 is made up of 15 amino acids. Per the germline V gene, CDR1 is MNHNY and CDR2 is SVGAGI (reference sequence). CDR3 bases: TGTGCCAGCAGTCTAACACGGGCCTATAATTCACCCCTCCACTTT. This encodes CASSLTRAYNSPLHF.

In its sample, this clonotype is medium-sized. The chain is built from TRBV24-1 and TRBJ2-7; 10 nucleotides agree with TRBD2. Germline assignment: CDR1 KGHDR and CDR2 SFDVKD. The V and J ends lost 9 bases and 9 bases, in that order; junction bases with no gene match: 25. The CDR3 runs 18 residues. The CDR3: CATPRGGAGGTNWPGQYV. The CDR3 DNA reads as TGTGCCACCCCTCGAGGGGGAGCGGGGGGGACAAACTGGCCCGGGCAGTACGTC.

This clonotype was seen only once. V and J are TRBV28 and TRBJ1-6, with D uncertain. Germline V gene data show CDR1 as MDHEN and CDR2 as SYDVKM. This CDR3 has 12 amino acids. V was cut by 2 bases and J by 11 bases, with 7 bases left in between. The CDR3 DNA is TGTGCCAGCAGTTTAAGGGTTGCACCCCTCCACTTT. Translated, it gives CASSLRVAPLHF.

This clonotype was seen a handful of times. The gene calls are TRBV6-1 and TRBJ1-3; TRBD1 aligns across 7 bases. This CDR3 spans 17 amino acids. Germline trimming cut 10 bases from V and 0 bases from J; bases unmatched to any gene: 15. Germline V CDR1 and CDR2: MNHNS, SASEGT. The CDR3 sequence is CATSGFRDSVSGNTIYF. CDR3 nucleotide sequence: TGTGCCACTTCCGGCTTCCGGGACAGCGTCTCTGGAAACACCATATATTTT.

This clonotype was counted a few times. The J gene is TRBJ2-7, the V gene TRBV6-1; D gene uncertain. Germline V gene lookup returns CDR1 MNHNS and CDR2 SASEGT. Trimming shortened V by 6 bases and J by 0 bases, and 9 bases separated the two germline ends. The CDR3 runs to 13 residues. Here the CDR3 DNA reads TGTGCCAGCAGAGTGACTCGCTCCTACGAGCAGTACGTC. Protein: CASRVTRSYEQYV.

The rearrangement joins TRBV27 to TRBJ2-2; a weak D match, TRBD1 (6 bases). The germline V and J ends were trimmed by 4 bases and 5 bases, with 8 bases remaining between them. The length of the CDR3 is 13 residues. Germline V CDR1 and CDR2: MNHEY, SMNVEV (reference sequence). In DNA form, the CDR3 reads TGTGCCAGCAGTTACACAGGGACCGGGGAGCTGTTTTTT. Its translation: CASSYTGTGELFF.

This clonotype appeared a few times. The CDR3 DNA sequence: TGTGCCTGGAGTGGAGCGTCCTACGAGCAGTACTTC. Residues: CAWSGASYEQYF. The rearrangement joins TRBV30 to TRBJ2-7; no clear D. This CDR3 has 12 amino acids. Germline CDR1 and CDR2: GTSNPN and SVGIG (reference sequence). The V end lost 1 base, the J end lost 1 base, and 5 bases lay between the germline ends.

On this clonotype itself: One end of the junction does not line up with germline, which may come from a read error. This rearrangement joins TRBV6-5 to TRBJ1-2; 9 nucleotides line up with TRBD1. This CDR3 is built from 15 residues. Germline CDR1 MNHEY, CDR2 SVGAGI. CDR3 loop: CASSPTTGGRYGYNF. Here the CDR3 DNA reads TGTGCCAGCAGTCCTACAACAGGGGGCAGGTATGGCTACAACTTC.

The V call is TRBV6-5, the J call TRBJ2-7; the D gene is possibly TRBD1 (6 bases). This CDR3 contains 15 residues. The germline V and J ends were trimmed by 8 bases and 2 bases, with 19 bases remaining between them. Germline-derived CDR1 and CDR2 are MNHEY and SVGAGI. The CDR3 sequence: CASSGARSAAYEQYF. Here the CDR3 DNA reads TGTGCCAGCTCAGGGGCCCGATCAGCGGCCTACGAGCAGTACTTC.

By frequency in the sample, this clonotype is medium-sized (0.01 to 0.1%). This chain uses TRBV30 with TRBJ2-6, with D possibly being TRBD1 (6 bases). The CDR3 loop spans 14 amino acids. CDR1 and CDR2 (germline): GTSNPN, SVGIG (reference sequence). V gave up 1 base and J gave up 4 bases, with 8 bases separating them. The CDR3 DNA follows: TGTGCCTGGAGTGCAGGGGTCGGGGCCAACGTCCTGACTTTC. Its protein product is CAWSAGVGANVLTF.

This clonotype is categorized as medium-sized. The chain joins TRBV29-1 to TRBJ2-1; D gene uncertain. The CDR3 loop spans 11 amino acids. The germline CDR1 and CDR2 sequences are SQVTM and ANQGSEA. V dropped 5 bases and J dropped 5 bases, with 7 bases sitting between them. The CDR3 region is CSVSRDNEQFF. CDR3 sequence (DNA): TGCAGCGTTAGCCGAGACAATGAGCAGTTCTTC.

The chain couples TRBV4-2 to TRBJ1-3, with TRBD1 identical over 8 bases. Germline V gene lookup returns CDR1 LGHNA and CDR2 YNFKEQ. Trimming cost V 4 bases and J 0 bases; bases outside gene matches: 8. This CDR3 has 17 amino acids. The CDR3 loop is CASSPGQGPSSGNTIYF. In DNA, the CDR3 is TGTGCCAGCAGCCCAGGACAGGGTCCATCCTCTGGAAACACCATATATTTT.

In this sample, this clonotype turned up a few times. The rearrangement joins TRBV20-1 to TRBJ1-5; tentative D call: TRBD1 (6 bases). Trimming cost V 4 bases and J 0 bases, with 10 bases left between them. The CDR3 loop spans 14 amino acids. In germline, CDR1 is DFQATT, CDR2 SNEGSKA (reference sequence). The CDR3 DNA reads TGCAGTGCTACAGGGGACTATAGCAATCAGCCCCAGCATTTT. Translating it yields CSATGDYSNQPQHF.

The chain couples TRBV19 to TRBJ2-7; TRBD1 agrees at 7 bases. This CDR3 spans 13 amino acids. Germline assignment: CDR1 LNHDA and CDR2 SQIVND (reference sequence). After removal of 5 bases from V and 5 bases from J, the junction contained 6 bases not matched to a gene. In DNA, the CDR3 is TGTGCCAGTAGTCGGACAGGCTGGGACGAGCAGTACGTC. Translating it yields CASSRTGWDEQYV.

The rearrangement links TRBV5-1 to TRBJ1-6, with D perhaps TRBD1 (6 bases). Germline V lookup: CDR1 SGHRS, CDR2 YFSETQ. Deletions cut 4 bases from V and 3 bases from J, with 11 bases between. This CDR3 spans 15 amino acids. The CDR3 nucleotides are TGCGCCAGCAGCGGCGGGGGCGTCTATAATTCACCCCTCCACTTT. It yields the protein CASSGGGVYNSPLHF. Combining the CDR3 with reference TRBV5-1 and TRBJ1-6 gives the whole variable domain KAGVTQTPRYLIKTRGQQVTLSCSPISGHRSVSWYQQTPGQGLQFLFEYFSETQRNKGNFPGRFSGRQFSNSRSEMNVSTLELGDSALYLCASSGGGVYNSPLHFGNGTRLTVT.

The J gene is TRBJ1-3, the V gene TRBV5-1, with TRBD1 identical over 7 bases. The V and J ends lost 0 bases and 0 bases, in that order; junction bases with no gene match: 3. Germline V gene lookup returns CDR1 SGHRS and CDR2 YFSETQ. The CDR3 covers 16 residues. The CDR3 spells CASSLATGDSGNTIYF. The CDR3 region has the DNA TGCGCCAGCAGCTTGGCAACAGGGGACTCTGGAAACACCATATATTTT.

This chain connects TRBV6-4 to TRBJ1-2, with 10 bases identical to TRBD1. The length of the CDR3 is 14 residues. CDR1 is MRHNA and CDR2 is SNTAGT in the germline V gene. The ends lost 0 bases at V and 7 bases at J; junction bases unmatched: 2. In DNA, the CDR3 is TGTGCCAGCAGTGACTCGGGACAGGGGTCTGGCTACACCTTC. Translated, it gives CASSDSGQGSGYTF.

This clonotype is categorized as medium-sized. The chain has TRBV30 and TRBJ1-5; the D gene is possibly TRBD1 (5 bases). Germline CDR1 reads GTSNPN; CDR2 reads SVGIG (reference sequence). The V gene lost 0 bases and the J gene lost 3 bases, with 6 bases spanning the gap. CDR3 length: 13 amino acids. The CDR3 DNA follows: TGTGCCTGGAGTGTAGGGGCCAATCAGCCCCAGCATTTT. Translating gives CAWSVGANQPQHF.

The V gene is TRBV4-1, the J gene TRBJ2-6; the D is unclear. There are 14 residues in the CDR3. Germline CDR1 reads MGHRA; CDR2 reads YSYEKL. V was pared by 3 bases and J by 2 bases, with 5 bases between. The CDR3, as DNA: TGCGCCAGCAGCCACCTTGCTGGGGCCAACGTCCTGACTTTC. Translation gives CASSHLAGANVLTF.

This clonotype was counted between two and nine times. The chain employs TRBV12-3 or TRBV12-4 and TRBJ1-2; D is unresolved. V gave up 0 bases and J gave up 8 bases, with 10 bases separating them. This CDR3 spans 13 amino acids. The CDR3 loop reads CASSLAAREGYTF. CDR3 bases: TGTGCCAGCAGTTTAGCGGCACGGGAGGGCTACACCTTC.

This clonotype was picked up a small number of times. The genes are TRBV7-3 and TRBJ1-1; 7 bases are shared with TRBD1. With 4 bases clipped from V and 8 bases from J, the junction kept 13 bases outside the gene matches. The length of the CDR3 is 15 residues. Germline lookup yields CDR1 SGHTA and CDR2 FQGTGA. The chain's CDR3 is CASSSTGAGGTEAFF. The CDR3 DNA sequence: TGTGCCAGCAGCTCAACAGGGGCCGGAGGCACGGAAGCTTTCTTT.

The V and J genes are TRBV2 and TRBJ1-5; 7 bases fit TRBD1. The CDR3 consists of 15 residues. Losses at the gene ends were 7 bases for V and 5 bases for J; bases not matched to a gene: 11. Germline V gives CDR1 SNHLY, CDR2 FYNNEI. In DNA form, the CDR3 reads TGTGCCAGCAAACGGGGGACAGTATTGGATCAGCCCCAGCATTTT. It encodes CASKRGTVLDQPQHF.

The chain combines TRBV10-2 with TRBJ2-2; D may match TRBD1 or TRBD2 (5 bases each). CDR1 is WSHSY and CDR2 is SAAADI in the germline V gene. V was trimmed by 4 bases and J by 4 bases, leaving 16 bases between them. The CDR3 is 16 amino acids. The CDR3 spells CASSAVLRGPTGELFF. The DNA for the CDR3 is TGCGCCAGCAGTGCGGTCCTGAGGGGTCCCACCGGGGAGCTGTTTTTT.

This clonotype was counted between two and nine times. V is TRBV19 and J is TRBJ1-3; D is perhaps TRBD1 (5 bases). From germline, CDR1 is LNHDA and CDR2 SQIVND (reference sequence). V dropped 3 bases and J dropped 4 bases, with 19 bases sitting between them. This CDR3 is built from 17 residues. CDR3 sequence reads: CASSITYAKTAGNTIYF. CDR3 sequence (DNA): TGTGCCAGTAGTATCACCTACGCGAAGACAGCCGGAAACACCATATATTTT. Based on the CDR3 plus reference TRBV19 and TRBJ1-3, the full variable domain is DGGITQSPKYLFRKEGQNVTLSCEQNLNHDAMYWYRQDPGQGLRLIYYSQIVNDFQKGDIAEGYSVSREKKESFPLTVTSAQKNPTAFYLCASSITYAKTAGNTIYFGEGSWLTVV.

This clonotype has only a few counts. This rearrangement joins TRBV12-3 or TRBV12-4 to TRBJ2-1; D is unclear. The CDR3 is 13 amino acids. The ends were cut back, 3 bases at V and 4 bases at J, with 7 bases in the middle. CDR3 in amino acids: CASSLNSYNEQFF. In DNA form, the CDR3 reads TGTGCCAGCAGTTTGAACAGTTACAATGAGCAGTTCTTC.

This clonotype has more than one count but fewer than ten. The chain joins TRBV6-5 to TRBJ2-5; tentative D call: TRBD1 (5 bases). Germline CDR1 and CDR2: MNHEY and SVGAGI. This CDR3 has 17 amino acids. Trimming cost V 2 bases and J 5 bases, with 21 bases left between them. CDR3 nucleotides: TGTGCCAGCAGTTACGCACTATACTCTCAGGGTCGTGAGACCCAGTACTTC. Translated: CASSYALYSQGRETQYF.